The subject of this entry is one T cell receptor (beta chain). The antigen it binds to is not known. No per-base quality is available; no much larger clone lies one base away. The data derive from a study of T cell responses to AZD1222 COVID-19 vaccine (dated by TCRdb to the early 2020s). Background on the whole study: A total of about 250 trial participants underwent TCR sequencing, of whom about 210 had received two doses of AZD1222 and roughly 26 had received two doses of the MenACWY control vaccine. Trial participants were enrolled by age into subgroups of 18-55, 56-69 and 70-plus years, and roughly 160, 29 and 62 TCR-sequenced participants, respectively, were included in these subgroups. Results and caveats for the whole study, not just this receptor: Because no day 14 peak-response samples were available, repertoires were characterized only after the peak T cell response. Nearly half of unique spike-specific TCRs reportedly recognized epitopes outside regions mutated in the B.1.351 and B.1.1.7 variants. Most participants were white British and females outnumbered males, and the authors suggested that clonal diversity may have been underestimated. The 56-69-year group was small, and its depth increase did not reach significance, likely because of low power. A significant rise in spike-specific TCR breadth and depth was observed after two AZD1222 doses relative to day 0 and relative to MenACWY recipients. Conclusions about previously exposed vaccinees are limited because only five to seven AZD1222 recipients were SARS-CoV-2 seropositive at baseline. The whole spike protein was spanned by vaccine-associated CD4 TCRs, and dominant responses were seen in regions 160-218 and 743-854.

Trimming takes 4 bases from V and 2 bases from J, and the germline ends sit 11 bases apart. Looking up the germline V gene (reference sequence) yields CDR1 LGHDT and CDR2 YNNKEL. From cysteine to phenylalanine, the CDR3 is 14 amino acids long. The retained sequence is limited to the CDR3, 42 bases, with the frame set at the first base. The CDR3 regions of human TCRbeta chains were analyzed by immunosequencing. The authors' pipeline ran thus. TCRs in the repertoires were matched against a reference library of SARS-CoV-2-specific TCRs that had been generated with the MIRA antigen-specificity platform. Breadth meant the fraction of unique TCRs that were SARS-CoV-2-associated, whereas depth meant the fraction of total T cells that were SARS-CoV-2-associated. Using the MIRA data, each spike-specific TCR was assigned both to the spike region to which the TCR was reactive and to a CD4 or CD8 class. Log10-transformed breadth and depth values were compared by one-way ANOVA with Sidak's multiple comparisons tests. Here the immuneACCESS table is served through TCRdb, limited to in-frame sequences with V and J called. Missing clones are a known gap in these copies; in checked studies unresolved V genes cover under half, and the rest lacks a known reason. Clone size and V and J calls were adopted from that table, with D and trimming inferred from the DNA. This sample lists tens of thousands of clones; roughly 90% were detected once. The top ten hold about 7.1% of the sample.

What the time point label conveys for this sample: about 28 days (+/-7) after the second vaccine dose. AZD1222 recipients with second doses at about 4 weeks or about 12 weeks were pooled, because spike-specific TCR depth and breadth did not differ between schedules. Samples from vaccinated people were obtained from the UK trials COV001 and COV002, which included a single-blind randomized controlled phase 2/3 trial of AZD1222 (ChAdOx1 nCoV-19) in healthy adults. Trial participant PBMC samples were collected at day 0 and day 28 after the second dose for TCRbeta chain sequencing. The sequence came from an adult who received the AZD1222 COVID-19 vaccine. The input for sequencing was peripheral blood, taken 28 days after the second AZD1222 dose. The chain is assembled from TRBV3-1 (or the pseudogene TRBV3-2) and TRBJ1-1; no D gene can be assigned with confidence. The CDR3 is CASSRDGRNTEAFF. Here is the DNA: TGTGCCAGCAGCCGGGATGGGAGAAACACTGAAGCTTTCTTT.